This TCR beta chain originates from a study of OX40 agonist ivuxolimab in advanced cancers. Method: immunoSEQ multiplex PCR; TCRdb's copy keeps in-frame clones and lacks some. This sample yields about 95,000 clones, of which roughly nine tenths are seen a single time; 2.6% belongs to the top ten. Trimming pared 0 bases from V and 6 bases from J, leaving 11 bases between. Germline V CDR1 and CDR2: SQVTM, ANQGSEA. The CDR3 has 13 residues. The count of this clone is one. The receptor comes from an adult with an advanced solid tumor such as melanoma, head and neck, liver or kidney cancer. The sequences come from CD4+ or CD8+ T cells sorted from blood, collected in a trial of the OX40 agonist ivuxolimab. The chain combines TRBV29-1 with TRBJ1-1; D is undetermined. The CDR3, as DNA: TGCAGCGTTGAAGATCTTAGGGAGGCTGAAGCTTTCTTT. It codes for CSVEDLREAEAFF.